This TCR beta chain was captured by sequencing in a study of shared clonotypes between healthy human individuals. Sequenced by immunoSEQ multiplex PCR; TCRdb stores in-frame clones only, minus some. The data hold about 1 million clones, with approximately 80% observed a single time. Overall study findings and caveats: The expectation was that sequencing depth would affect clonotype sharing among donors. Sampling involved blood alone; tissue repertoires likely differ.

V was cut by 8 bases and J by 3 bases, with 14 bases left in between. Germline V gene sequence: CDR1 SGHTA, CDR2 FQGTGA. This CDR3 comprises 15 residues. As for this clone: Antigen unknown.

This TCR derives from a man younger than 35 in good health. Some clones in this sample may be carry-over from other donors' samples. The sequenced material came from memory CD4+ T cells from PBMCs. Subset: CD45RA-negative fraction. The chain combines TRBV7-3 with TRBJ2-6; D possibly corresponds to TRBD1 (6 bases). CDR3 residues: CASSKQGFGANVLTF. DNA of the CDR3: TGTGCCAGCTCAAAACAGGGATTTGGGGCCAACGTCCTGACTTTC.